Below, one TCR beta chain is given with its context. Sequencing used immunoSEQ multiplex PCR; TCRdb keeps in-frame clones, though not all of them. The repertoire holds tens of thousands of clones, with 92% as singletons. This entry belongs to a study of T cell changes during pregnancy in multiple sclerosis. Trimming stripped 0 bases from V and 6 bases from J, with 15 bases between. The CDR3 is 15 residues long. The germline V gene encodes CDR1 SQVTM and CDR2 ANQGSEA. The chain links TRBV29-1 to TRBJ2-1; D may be TRBD1 (6 bases). This TCR derives from a female donor with multiple sclerosis, enrolled in a pregnancy study. The sample was peripheral blood, taken before pregnancy. The DNA of the CDR3 is TGCAGCGTTGAAGATCGCAGGGTCAGGGGCAATGAGCAGTTCTTC. Its translation is CSVEDRRVRGNEQFF.